This T cell receptor beta chain comes out of a study of blood T cell repertoires in COVID-19. Germline CDR1 is SGHRS and CDR2 is YFSETQ. The CDR3 is made up of 16 amino acids. The V gene end was trimmed by 3 bases and the J gene end by 4 bases; junction bases not matched to a gene: 9. TCRdb keeps only in-frame clones here, not all; method: immunoSEQ multiplex PCR. The repertoire includes tens of thousands of clones, around 69% of them detected once, and about 15% sits in the top ten. The chain couples TRBV5-1 to TRBJ2-5; TRBD1 agrees at 10 bases. The source is a man in his 70s with active or convalescent COVID-19. Sequencing was done on a sample of peripheral blood. DNA of the CDR3: TGCGCCAGCAGCTCCTCAGGGGGGACAGGGGTAGAGACCCAGTACTTC. It specifies CASSSSGGTGVETQYF.